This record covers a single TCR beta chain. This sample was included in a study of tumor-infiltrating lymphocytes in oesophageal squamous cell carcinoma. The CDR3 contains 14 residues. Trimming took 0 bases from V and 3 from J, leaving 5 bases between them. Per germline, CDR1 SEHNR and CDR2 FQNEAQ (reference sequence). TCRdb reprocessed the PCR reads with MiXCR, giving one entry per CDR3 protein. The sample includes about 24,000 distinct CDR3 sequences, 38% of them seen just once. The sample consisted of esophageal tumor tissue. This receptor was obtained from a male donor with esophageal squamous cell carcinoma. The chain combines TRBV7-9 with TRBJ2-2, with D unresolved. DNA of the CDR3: TGTGCCAGCAGCTTAGCAGGGTACACCGGGGAGCTGTTTTTT. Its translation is CASSLAGYTGELFF. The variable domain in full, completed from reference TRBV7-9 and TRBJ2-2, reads DTGVSQNPRHKITKRGQNVTFRCDPISEHNRLYWYRQTLGQGPEFLTYFQNEAQLEKSRLLSDRFSAERPKGSFSTLEIQRTEQGDSAMYLCASSLAGYTGELFFGEGSRLTVL.